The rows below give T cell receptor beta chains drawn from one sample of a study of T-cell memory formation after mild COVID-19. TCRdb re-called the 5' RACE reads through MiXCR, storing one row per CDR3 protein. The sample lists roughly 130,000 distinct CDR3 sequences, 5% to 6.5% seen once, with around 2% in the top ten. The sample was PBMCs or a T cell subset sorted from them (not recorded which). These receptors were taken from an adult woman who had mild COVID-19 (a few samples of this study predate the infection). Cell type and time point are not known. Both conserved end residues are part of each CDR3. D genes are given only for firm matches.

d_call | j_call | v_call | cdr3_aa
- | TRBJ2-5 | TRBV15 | CATSPAVTETQYF
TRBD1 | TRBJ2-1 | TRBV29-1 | CSVEDLGRGFVFNEQFF
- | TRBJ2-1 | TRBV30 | CAWNGASPFF
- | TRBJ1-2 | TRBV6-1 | CASMISARDNYGYTF
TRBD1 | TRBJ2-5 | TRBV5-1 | CASSGGTGGAPQYF
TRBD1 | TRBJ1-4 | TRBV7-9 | CASSLGDRANEKLFF
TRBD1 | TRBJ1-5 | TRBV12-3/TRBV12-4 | CASSPPIDRDQPQHF
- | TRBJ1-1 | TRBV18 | CASSPGIARGGYTEAFF
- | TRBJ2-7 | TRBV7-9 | CASSISAYEQYF
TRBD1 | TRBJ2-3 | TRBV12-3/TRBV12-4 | CASSLTGTGADTQYF
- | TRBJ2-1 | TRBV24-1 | CATSDLLGKSEQFF
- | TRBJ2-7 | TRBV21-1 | CASSERRDRGNYEQYF
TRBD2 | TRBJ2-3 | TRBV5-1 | CASHRGGTTDTQYF
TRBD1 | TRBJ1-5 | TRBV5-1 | CASSPTGGTNQPQHF
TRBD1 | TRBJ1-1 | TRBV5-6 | CASSLDQGAWTEAFF
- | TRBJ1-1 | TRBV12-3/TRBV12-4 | CASSLGQGAEAFF
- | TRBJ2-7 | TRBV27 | CASSSGYRSYEQYF
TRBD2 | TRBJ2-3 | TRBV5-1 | CASSSSTSGGLTDTQYF
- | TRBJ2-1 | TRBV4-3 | CASSQGPSQRPYNEQFF
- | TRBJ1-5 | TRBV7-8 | CASSQDRNQPQHF
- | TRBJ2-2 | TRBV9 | CASSVGQALGELFF
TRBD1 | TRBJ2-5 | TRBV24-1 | CATSDPGTGRGETQYF
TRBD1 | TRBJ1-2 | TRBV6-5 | CASRGRQGGGGYTF
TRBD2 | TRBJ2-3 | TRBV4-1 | CASRRTSGGLTDTQYF
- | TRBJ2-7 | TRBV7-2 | CASSIQGGLYEQYF
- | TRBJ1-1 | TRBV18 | CASSPHPQNTEAFF
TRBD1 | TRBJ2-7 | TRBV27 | CASGNSDRAGEQYF
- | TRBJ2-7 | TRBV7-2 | CASSAVPPYEQYF
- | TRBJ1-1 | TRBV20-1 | CSARDAGGSTEAFF
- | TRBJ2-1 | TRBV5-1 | CASSSRSISYNEQFF
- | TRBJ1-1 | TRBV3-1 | CASSQEGVRGMLNTEAFF
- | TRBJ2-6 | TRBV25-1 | CASSAPVSGGSGANVLTF
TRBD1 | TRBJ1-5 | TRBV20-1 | CSARTAGGLWNQPQHF
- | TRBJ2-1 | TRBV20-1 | CSARDLIHDLDEQFF
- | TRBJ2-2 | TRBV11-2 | CASSPLPGSTGELFF
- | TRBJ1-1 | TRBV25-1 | CASSESLTLNTEAFF